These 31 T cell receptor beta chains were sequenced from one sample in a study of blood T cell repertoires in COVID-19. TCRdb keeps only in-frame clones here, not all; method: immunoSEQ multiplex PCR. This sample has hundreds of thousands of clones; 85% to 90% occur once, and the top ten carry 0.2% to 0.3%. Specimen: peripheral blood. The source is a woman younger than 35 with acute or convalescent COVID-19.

The CDR3 DNA follows: TGTGCCAGCTCCTGGACAGGGAAGGATGGGGGCTACACCTTC. Translation: CASSWTGKDGGYTF. The V call is TRBV18, the J call TRBJ1-2, with 8 nucleotides matching TRBD1. The CDR3 contains 14 residues. Trimming removed 6 bases from V and 8 bases from J; junction bases left unmatched: 11. Germline loops: CDR1 KGHSH, CDR2 LQKENI.

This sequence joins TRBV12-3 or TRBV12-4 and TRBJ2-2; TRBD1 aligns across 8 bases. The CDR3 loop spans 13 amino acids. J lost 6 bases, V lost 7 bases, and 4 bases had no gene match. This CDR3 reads CASTEDRAGELFF. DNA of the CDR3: TGTGCCAGCACTGAGGACAGGGCCGGGGAGCTGTTTTTT.

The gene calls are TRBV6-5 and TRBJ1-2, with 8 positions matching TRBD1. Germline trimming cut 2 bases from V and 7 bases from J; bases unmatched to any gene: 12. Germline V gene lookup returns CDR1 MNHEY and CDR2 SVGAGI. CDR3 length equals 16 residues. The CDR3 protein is CASSYSGQGLGGGYTF. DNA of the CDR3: TGTGCCAGCAGTTACAGTGGACAGGGCCTGGGTGGTGGCTACACCTTC.

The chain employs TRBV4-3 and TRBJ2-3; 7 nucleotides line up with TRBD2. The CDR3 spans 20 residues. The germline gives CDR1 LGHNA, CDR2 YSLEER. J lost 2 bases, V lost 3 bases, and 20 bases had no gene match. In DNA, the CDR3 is TGCGCCAGCAGCCACGATGTGATGGGGCAACCGGGACTACACACAGATACGCAGTATTTT. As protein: CASSHDVMGQPGLHTDTQYF.

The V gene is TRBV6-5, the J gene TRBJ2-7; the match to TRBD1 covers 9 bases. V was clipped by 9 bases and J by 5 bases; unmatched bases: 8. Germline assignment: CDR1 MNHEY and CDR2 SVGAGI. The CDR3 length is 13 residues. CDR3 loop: CASGRDRVNEQYF. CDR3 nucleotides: TGTGCCAGTGGCCGGGACAGGGTGAACGAGCAGTACTTC.

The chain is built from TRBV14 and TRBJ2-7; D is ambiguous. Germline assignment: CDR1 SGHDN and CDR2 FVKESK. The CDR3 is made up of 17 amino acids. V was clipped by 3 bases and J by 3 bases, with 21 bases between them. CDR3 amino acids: CASSHGRSTKTFYEQYF. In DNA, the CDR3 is TGTGCCAGCAGCCATGGAAGGAGTACGAAGACCTTCTACGAGCAGTACTTC.

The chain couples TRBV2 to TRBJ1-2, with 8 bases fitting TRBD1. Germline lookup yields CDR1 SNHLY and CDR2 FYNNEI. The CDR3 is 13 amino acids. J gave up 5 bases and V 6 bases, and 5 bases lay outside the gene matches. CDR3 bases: TGTGCCAGCAGGGACAGGGATAGTTATGGCTACACCTTC. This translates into CASRDRDSYGYTF. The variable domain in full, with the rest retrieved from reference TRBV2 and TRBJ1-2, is EPEVTQTPSHQVTQMGQEVILRCVPISNHLYFYWYRQILGQKVEFLVSFYNNEISEKSEIFDDQFSVERPDGSNFTLKIRSTKLEDSAMYFCASRDRDSYGYTFGSGTRLTVV.

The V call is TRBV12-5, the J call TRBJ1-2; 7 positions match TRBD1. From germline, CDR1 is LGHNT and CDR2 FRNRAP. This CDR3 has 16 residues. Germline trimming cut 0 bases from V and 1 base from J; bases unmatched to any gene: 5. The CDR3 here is CASGLVVAGGNYGYTF. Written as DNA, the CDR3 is TGTGCTAGTGGTTTGGTGGTGGCAGGGGGTAACTATGGCTACACCTTC.

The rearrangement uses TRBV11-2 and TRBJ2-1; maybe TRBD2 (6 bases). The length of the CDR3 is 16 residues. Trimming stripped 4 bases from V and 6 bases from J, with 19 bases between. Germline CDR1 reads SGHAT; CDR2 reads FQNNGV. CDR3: CASSSPAGAGPNEQFF. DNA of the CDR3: TGTGCCAGCAGCTCCCCAGCCGGGGCGGGGCCCAATGAGCAGTTCTTC.

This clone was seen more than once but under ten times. The DNA for the CDR3 is TGCGCCAGCAGCCTCCTAGCTGACTCCTACAATGAGCAGTTCTTC. Translating it yields CASSLLADSYNEQFF. V and J are TRBV4-3 and TRBJ2-1; a possible D gene is TRBD2 (5 bases). The germline V gene has CDR1 LGHNA and CDR2 YSLEER. This CDR3 contains 15 residues. The V gene lost 4 bases and the J gene lost 0 bases, with 10 bases spanning the gap.

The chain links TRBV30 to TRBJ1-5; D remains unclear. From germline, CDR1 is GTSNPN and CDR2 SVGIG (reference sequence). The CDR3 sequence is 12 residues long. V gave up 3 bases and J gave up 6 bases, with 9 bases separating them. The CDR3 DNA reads TGTGCCTGGAGCCCTGGGAGTCAGCCCCAGCATTTT. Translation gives CAWSPGSQPQHF.

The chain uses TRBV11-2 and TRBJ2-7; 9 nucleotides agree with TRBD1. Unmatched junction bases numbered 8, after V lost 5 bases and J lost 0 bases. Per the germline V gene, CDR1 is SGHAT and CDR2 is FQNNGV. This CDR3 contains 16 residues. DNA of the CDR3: TGTGCCAGCAGCCTAGGGGGGACAGGGAGCTCCTACGAGCAGTACTTC. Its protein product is CASSLGGTGSSYEQYF.

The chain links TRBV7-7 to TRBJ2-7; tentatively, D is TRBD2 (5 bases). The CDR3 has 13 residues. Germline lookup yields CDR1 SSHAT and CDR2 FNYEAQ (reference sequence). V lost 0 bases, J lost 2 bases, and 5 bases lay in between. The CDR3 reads CASSLARAYEQYF. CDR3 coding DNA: TGTGCCAGCAGCTTAGCGAGGGCCTACGAGCAGTACTTC.

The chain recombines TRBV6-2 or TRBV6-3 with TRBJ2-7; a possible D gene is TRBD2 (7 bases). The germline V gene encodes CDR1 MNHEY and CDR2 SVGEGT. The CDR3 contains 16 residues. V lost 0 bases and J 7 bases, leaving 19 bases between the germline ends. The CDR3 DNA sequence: TGTGCCAGCAGTTACTCGGAGGGGGGGATCGGGGATGAGCAGTACTTC. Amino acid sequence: CASSYSEGGIGDEQYF.

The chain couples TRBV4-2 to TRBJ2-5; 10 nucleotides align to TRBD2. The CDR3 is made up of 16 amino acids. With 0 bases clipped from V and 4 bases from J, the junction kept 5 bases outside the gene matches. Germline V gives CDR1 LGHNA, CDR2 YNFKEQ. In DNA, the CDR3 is TGTGCCAGCAGCCAAGAAGCGGGGGGGCATCCAGAGACCCAGTACTTC. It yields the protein CASSQEAGGHPETQYF.

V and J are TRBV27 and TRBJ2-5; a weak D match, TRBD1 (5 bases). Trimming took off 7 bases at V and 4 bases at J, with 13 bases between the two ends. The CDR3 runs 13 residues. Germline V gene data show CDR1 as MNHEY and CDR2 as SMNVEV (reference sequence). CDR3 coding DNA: TGTGCCAGCACGTCAGGGATTCGAGAGACCCAGTACTTC. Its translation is CASTSGIRETQYF.

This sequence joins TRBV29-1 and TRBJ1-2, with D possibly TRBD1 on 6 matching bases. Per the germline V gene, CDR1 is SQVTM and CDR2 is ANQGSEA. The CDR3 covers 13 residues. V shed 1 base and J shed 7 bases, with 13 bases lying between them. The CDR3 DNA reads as TGCAGCGTTGAAGGGGGCCCACAGGGTGGCTACACCTTC. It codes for CSVEGGPQGGYTF.

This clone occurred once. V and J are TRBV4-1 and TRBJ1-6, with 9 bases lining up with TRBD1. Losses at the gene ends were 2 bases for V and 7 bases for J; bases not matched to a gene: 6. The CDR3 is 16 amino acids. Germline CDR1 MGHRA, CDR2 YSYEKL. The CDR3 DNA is TGCGCCAGCAGCCAACCCCCGGGACAGGGAAATTCACCCCTCCACTTT. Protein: CASSQPPGQGNSPLHF.

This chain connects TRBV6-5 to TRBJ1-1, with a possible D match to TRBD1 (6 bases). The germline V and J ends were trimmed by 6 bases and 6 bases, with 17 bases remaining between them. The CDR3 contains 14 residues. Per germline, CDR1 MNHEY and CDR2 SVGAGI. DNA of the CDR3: TGTGCCAGCAGGGGAAGAAAGGGGGGGGCTGAAGCTTTCTTT. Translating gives CASRGRKGGAEAFF.

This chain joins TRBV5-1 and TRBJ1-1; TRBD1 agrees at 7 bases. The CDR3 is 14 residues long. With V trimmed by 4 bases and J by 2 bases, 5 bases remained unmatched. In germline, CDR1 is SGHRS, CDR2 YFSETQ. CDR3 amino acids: CASSQWTGNTEAFF. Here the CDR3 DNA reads TGCGCCAGCAGCCAATGGACAGGAAACACTGAAGCTTTCTTT.

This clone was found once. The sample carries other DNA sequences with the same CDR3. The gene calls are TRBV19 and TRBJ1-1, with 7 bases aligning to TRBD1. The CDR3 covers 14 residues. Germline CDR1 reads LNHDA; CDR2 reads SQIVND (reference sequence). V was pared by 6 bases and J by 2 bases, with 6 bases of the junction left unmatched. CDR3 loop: CASSRQGGNTEAFF. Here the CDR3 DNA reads TGTGCCAGTAGCAGACAGGGCGGAAACACTGAAGCTTTCTTT.

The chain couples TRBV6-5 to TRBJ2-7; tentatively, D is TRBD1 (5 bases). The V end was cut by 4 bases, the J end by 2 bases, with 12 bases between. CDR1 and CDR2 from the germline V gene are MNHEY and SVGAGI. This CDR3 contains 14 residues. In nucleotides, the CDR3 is TGTGCCAGCAGTTCAGACAGTCCCCCCTACGAGCAGTACTTC. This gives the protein CASSSDSPPYEQYF.

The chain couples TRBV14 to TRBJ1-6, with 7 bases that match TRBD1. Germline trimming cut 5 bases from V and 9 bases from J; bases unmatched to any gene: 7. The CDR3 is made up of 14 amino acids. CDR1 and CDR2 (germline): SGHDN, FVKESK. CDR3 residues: CASSLQGSGSPLHF. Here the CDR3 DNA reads TGTGCCAGCAGCTTACAGGGGTCCGGTTCACCCCTCCACTTT.

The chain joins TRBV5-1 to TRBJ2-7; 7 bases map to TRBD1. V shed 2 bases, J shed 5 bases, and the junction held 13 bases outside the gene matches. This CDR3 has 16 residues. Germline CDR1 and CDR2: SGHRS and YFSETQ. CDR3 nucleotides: TGCGCCAGCAGCTTCCCGAGGACAGGTGAATGGCACGAGCAGTACTTC. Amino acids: CASSFPRTGEWHEQYF.

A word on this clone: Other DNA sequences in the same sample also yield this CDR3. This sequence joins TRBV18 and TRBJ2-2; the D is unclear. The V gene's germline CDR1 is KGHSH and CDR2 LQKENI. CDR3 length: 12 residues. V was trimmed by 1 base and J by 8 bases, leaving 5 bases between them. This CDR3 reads CASSPRQGELFF. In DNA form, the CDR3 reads TGTGCCAGCTCACCACGGCAGGGGGAGCTGTTTTTT.

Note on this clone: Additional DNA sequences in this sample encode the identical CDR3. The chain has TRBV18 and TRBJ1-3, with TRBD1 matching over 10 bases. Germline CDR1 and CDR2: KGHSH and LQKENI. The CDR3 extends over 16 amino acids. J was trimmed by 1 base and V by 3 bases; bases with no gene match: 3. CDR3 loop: CASSPGTGVSGNTIYF. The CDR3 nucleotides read TGTGCCAGCTCACCCGGGACAGGGGTATCTGGAAACACCATATATTTT.

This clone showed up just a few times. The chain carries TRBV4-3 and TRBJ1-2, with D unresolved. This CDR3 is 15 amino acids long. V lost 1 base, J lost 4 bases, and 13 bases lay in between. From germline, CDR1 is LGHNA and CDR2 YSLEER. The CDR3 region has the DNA TGCGCCAGCAGCCAAGTGGCGGGTGAATCCTATGGCTACACCTTC. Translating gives CASSQVAGESYGYTF.

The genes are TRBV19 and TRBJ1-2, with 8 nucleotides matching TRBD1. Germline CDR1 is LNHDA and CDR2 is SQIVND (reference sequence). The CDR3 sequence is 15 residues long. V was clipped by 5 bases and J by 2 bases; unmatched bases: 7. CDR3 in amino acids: CASSPGQGLNYGYTF. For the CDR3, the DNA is TGTGCCAGTAGTCCCGGACAGGGACTGAACTATGGCTACACCTTC.

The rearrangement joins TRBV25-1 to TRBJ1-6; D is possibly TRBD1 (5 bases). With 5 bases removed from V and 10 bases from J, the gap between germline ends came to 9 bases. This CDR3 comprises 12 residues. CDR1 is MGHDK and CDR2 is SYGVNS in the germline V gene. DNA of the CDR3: TGTGCCAGCAGTTTCAGGGAATCACCCCTCCACTTT. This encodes CASSFRESPLHF.

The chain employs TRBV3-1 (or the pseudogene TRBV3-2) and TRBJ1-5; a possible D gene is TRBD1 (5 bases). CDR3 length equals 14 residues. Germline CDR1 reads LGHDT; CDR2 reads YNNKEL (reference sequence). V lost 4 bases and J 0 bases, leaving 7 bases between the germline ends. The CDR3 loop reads CASSRQGSNQPQHF. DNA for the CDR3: TGTGCCAGCAGCCGTCAGGGTAGCAATCAGCCCCAGCATTTT.

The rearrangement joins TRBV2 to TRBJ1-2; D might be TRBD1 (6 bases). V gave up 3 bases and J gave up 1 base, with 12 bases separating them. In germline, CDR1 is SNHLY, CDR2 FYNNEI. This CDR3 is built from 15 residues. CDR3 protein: CASSEGGLLNYGYTF. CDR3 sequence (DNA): TGTGCCAGCAGTGAGGGGGGGCTCCTTAACTATGGCTACACCTTC. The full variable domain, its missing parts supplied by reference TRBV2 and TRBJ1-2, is EPEVTQTPSHQVTQMGQEVILRCVPISNHLYFYWYRQILGQKVEFLVSFYNNEISEKSEIFDDQFSVERPDGSNFTLKIRSTKLEDSAMYFCASSEGGLLNYGYTFGSGTRLTVV.